This T cell receptor (beta chain) was sequenced during a study of shared T cell receptors in the human thymus. Sequencing was performed with immunoSEQ multiplex PCR; in TCRdb, only in-frame clones are kept and a portion is missing. The sample includes roughly 700,000 clones, roughly 90% of them seen just once. The data also belong to a second study, concerning human thymus T cells.

The sequenced sample was thymocytes. The sequence derives from a boy in the first two years of life with a congenital heart defect.

CDR3 amino acids: CASSLAYGGESTDTQYF. The DNA for the CDR3 is TGTGCCAGCAGCTTAGCTTACGGGGGGGAAAGCACAGATACGCAGTATTTT. This chain joins TRBV7-3 and TRBJ2-3; 8 nucleotides line up with TRBD2. In germline, CDR1 is SGHTA, CDR2 FQGTGA. This CDR3 has 17 residues. V lost 2 bases, J lost 0 bases, and 7 bases stayed unmatched.